This T cell receptor (beta chain) was recorded in a study of cytomegalovirus exposure and HLA in healthy donors. Regarding the study as a whole: TCR clusters originating in the first cohort tended to co-occur in the 120 validation repertoires, according to a later analysis. With high specificity and sensitivity, the classifier reportedly diagnosed cytomegalovirus status.

The CDR3 runs 15 residues. V gave up 3 bases and J gave up 7 bases; unmatched junction bases: 6. Per the germline V gene, CDR1 is LNHNV and CDR2 is YYDKDF (reference sequence). Separate from the roughly 670-subject first cohort, the approximately 120-subject validation cohort was the one that the donors belonged to. Points on this clone: Its antigen is not known.

Sequencing was performed with immunoSEQ multiplex PCR; in TCRdb, only in-frame clones are kept and a portion is missing. The table includes some 130,000 clones, about nine tenths detected once. What was sequenced was PBMCs. V is TRBV15 and J is TRBJ1-6; 7 bases map to TRBD1. The sequence was obtained from a man aged 25-40 years in good health and CMV-seronegative. The CDR3: CATSRKGAENSPLHF. CDR3 nucleotides: TGTGCCACCAGCAGGAAGGGGGCAGAAAATTCACCCCTCCACTTT. The whole variable domain, filled in from reference TRBV15 and TRBJ1-6, reads DAMVIQNPRYQVTQFGKPVTLSCSQTLNHNVMYWYQQKSSQAPKLLFHYYDKDFNNEADTPDNFQSRRPNTSFCFLDIRSPGLGDTAMYLCATSRKGAENSPLHFGNGTRLTVT.